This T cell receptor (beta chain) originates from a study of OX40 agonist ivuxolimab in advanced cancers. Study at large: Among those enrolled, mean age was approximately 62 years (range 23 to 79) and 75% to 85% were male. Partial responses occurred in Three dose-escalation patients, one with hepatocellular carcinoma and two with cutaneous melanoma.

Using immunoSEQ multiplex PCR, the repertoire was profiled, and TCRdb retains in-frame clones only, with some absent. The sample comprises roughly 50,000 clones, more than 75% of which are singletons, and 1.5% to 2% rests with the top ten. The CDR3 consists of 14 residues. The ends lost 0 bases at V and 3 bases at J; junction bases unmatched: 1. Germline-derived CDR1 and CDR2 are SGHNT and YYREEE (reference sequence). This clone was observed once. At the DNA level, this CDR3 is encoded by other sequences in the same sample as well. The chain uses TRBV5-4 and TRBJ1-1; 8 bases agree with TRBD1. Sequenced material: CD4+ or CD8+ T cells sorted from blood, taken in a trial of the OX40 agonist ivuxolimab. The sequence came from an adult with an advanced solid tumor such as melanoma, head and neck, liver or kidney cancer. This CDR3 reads CASSLDRGDTEAFF. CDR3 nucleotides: TGTGCCAGCAGCTTGGACAGGGGGGACACTGAAGCTTTCTTT.